Shown below are 10 T cell receptor beta chains from a single sample sequenced in a study of cytomegalovirus exposure and HLA in healthy donors. The PCR had 60 Vbeta and 13 Jbeta primers. The data were produced by immunoSEQ multiplex PCR, yet TCRdb's version contains in-frame clones alone and is incomplete. The data contain some 140,000 clones, about 83% of them singletons. The sample comprised PBMCs. Source of these receptors: a young woman in good health and CMV-seronegative.

This chain uses TRBV7-3 with TRBJ2-1; possibly TRBD1 for D (6 bases). The CDR3 sequence is 14 residues long. Germline V CDR1 and CDR2: SGHTA, FQGTGA. The germline V and J ends were trimmed by 5 bases and 7 bases, with 15 bases remaining between them. The chain's CDR3 is CASSPSGARNEQFF. In nucleotides, the CDR3 is TGTGCCAGCAGCCCGTCAGGGGCCAGGAATGAGCAGTTCTTC.

This chain uses TRBV4-3 with TRBJ2-1; D is possibly TRBD2 (6 bases). V gave up 1 base and J gave up 12 bases, with 7 bases separating them. This CDR3 comprises 11 residues. The V gene's germline CDR1 is LGHNA and CDR2 YSLEER. DNA for the CDR3: TGCGCCAGCAGCCAAGGGGGAGGGCAGTTCTTC. Translated, it gives CASSQGGGQFF.

Here the CDR3 DNA reads TGTGCCAGCAGCTTATCTCTAGCGAGGGAGACCCAGTACTTC. It specifies CASSLSLARETQYF. V is TRBV11-1 and J is TRBJ2-5; TRBD2 might be the D (6 bases). Germline V CDR1 and CDR2: SGHAT, FQDESV (reference sequence). V lost 2 bases to trimming and J lost 5 bases, with 12 bases between them. This CDR3 comprises 14 residues.

The chain is built from TRBV7-3 and TRBJ1-6, with no clear D. The V gene lost 2 bases and the J gene lost 7 bases, with 6 bases spanning the gap. The CDR3 totals 13 residues. The germline V gene encodes CDR1 SGHTA and CDR2 FQGTGA. The DNA of the CDR3 is TGTGCCAGCAGCTTAGTAGCGAATTCACCCCTCCACTTT. Its translation is CASSLVANSPLHF.

The J gene is TRBJ1-3, the V gene TRBV28; D is uncertain. The V gene lost 10 bases and the J gene lost 2 bases, with 3 bases spanning the gap. The CDR3 runs 10 residues. Germline CDR1 and CDR2: MDHEN and SYDVKM. The CDR3 DNA reads TGTGCCATAACTGGAAACACCATATATTTT. It codes for CAITGNTIYF.

The rearrangement joins TRBV6-5 to TRBJ1-6; D unclear. The CDR3 has 15 amino acids. V was trimmed by 1 base and J by 7 bases, leaving 11 bases between them. Germline V gene lookup returns CDR1 MNHEY and CDR2 SVGAGI. In nucleotides, the CDR3 is TGTGCCAGCAGTTACTGGGAATCGGGGAATTCACCCCTCCACTTT. Protein product: CASSYWESGNSPLHF.

This chain connects TRBV28 to TRBJ1-1; the D gene is possibly TRBD1 (6 bases). The CDR3 runs 16 residues. CDR1 MDHEN and CDR2 SYDVKM come from the germline V gene. Deletions cut 5 bases from V and 0 bases from J, with 16 bases between. CDR3 loop: CASSHRPGTMNTEAFF. As DNA, the CDR3 is TGTGCCAGCAGTCACAGGCCCGGGACAATGAACACTGAAGCTTTCTTT.

The chain combines TRBV30 with TRBJ1-5; D is perhaps TRBD1 (6 bases). V was cut by 0 bases and J by 4 bases, with 7 bases left in between. The CDR3 length is 13 residues. In germline, CDR1 is GTSNPN, CDR2 SVGIG (reference sequence). The CDR3, as DNA: TGTGCCTGGAGTGTACAGGGAAATCAGCCCCAGCATTTT. Translated, it gives CAWSVQGNQPQHF.

This sequence joins TRBV5-5 and TRBJ1-1; no definite D call. The CDR3 extends over 14 amino acids. V shed 1 base and J shed 1 base, with 8 bases lying between them. Per the germline V gene, CDR1 is SGHKS and CDR2 is YYEKEE (reference sequence). The CDR3 sequence: CASSLIPGNTEAFF. CDR3 DNA: TGTGCCAGCAGCTTGATTCCGGGGAACACTGAAGCTTTCTTT.

The chain recombines TRBV4-1 with TRBJ2-7; TRBD1 might be the D (6 bases). This CDR3 has 16 residues. V lost 1 base and J lost 2, with 15 bases in between. Germline-derived CDR1 and CDR2 are MGHRA and YSYEKL. CDR3 nucleotide sequence: TGCGCCAGCAGCCAAGGCCCCCGGGACACAACCTACGAGCAGTACTTC. Protein: CASSQGPRDTTYEQYF.